Following are 13 T cell receptor beta chains from one sample sequenced in a study of blood T cell repertoires in COVID-19. Produced via immunoSEQ multiplex PCR; TCRdb's table is partial and in-frame only. The sample holds 150,000 to 250,000 clones, around 79% seen once. The sequenced sample was peripheral blood. The receptors shown here come from a woman in her thirties or forties with COVID-19, enrolled during active disease.

The chain combines TRBV11-2 with TRBJ2-3; 11 bases are shared with TRBD2. Germline CDR1 reads SGHAT; CDR2 reads FQNNGV. The V and J ends lost 3 bases and 2 bases, in that order; junction bases with no gene match: 7. The CDR3 is 17 residues long. For the CDR3, the DNA is TGTGCCAGCAGCTTGATGGGACTAGCGGTTCTCACAGATACGCAGTATTTT. Translating gives CASSLMGLAVLTDTQYF.

V gene TRBV4-2 combines with J gene TRBJ2-1; tentative D call: TRBD2 (6 bases). This CDR3 has 18 amino acids. V shed 4 bases and J shed 2 bases, with 21 bases lying between them. Germline-derived CDR1 and CDR2 are LGHNA and YNFKEQ. In DNA form, the CDR3 reads TGTGCCAGCAGCCGACAAGTTTTCGGGGGTCTTACCTACAATGAGCAGTTCTTC. Its protein is CASSRQVFGGLTYNEQFF.

The CDR3 is CAISSGGQEGETQYF. CDR3 in DNA: TGTGCCATCAGTTCGGGGGGACAGGAGGGAGAGACCCAGTACTTC. This chain uses TRBV10-3 with TRBJ2-5; maybe TRBD1 (8 bases). Germline V CDR1 and CDR2: ENHRY, SYGVKD. Trimming pared 5 bases from V and 4 bases from J, leaving 17 bases between. CDR3 size: 15 residues.

CDR3 in DNA: TGTGCCAGCAGTTCTCCCGGACAGGCCTTTGGCTATGGCTACACCTTC. Its translation is CASSSPGQAFGYGYTF. The V and J genes are TRBV6-5 and TRBJ1-2; TRBD1 agrees at 7 bases. Germline V gene sequence: CDR1 MNHEY, CDR2 SVGAGI. CDR3 length equals 16 residues. V lost 4 bases and J lost 4; bases outside the gene matches: 12.

The sample holds one count of this clone. The chain joins TRBV11-2 to TRBJ2-7; no definite D call. V lost 0 bases, J lost 1 base, and 10 bases lay in between. This CDR3 has 15 amino acids. CDR1 and CDR2 from the germline V gene are SGHAT and FQNNGV. DNA for the CDR3: TGTGCCAGCAGCTTAGACCCAGGTCCGTCCTACGAGCAGTACTTC. It encodes CASSLDPGPSYEQYF.

The rearrangement uses TRBV5-6 and TRBJ1-3, with D possibly being TRBD1 (6 bases). Per germline, CDR1 SGHDT and CDR2 YYEEEE. Trimming cost V 0 bases and J 2 bases, with 6 bases left between them. This CDR3 contains 14 residues. Here the CDR3 reads CASSLDRAGNTIYF. CDR3 in DNA: TGTGCCAGCAGCTTGGACAGGGCTGGAAACACCATATATTTT. Full variable domain (remainder filled in from reference TRBV5-6 and TRBJ1-3): DAGVTQSPTHLIKTRGQQVTLRCSPKSGHDTVSWYQQALGQGPQFIFQYYEEEERQRGNFPDRFSGHQFPNYSSELNVNALLLGDSALYLCASSLDRAGNTIYFGEGSWLTVV.

The rearrangement uses TRBV15 and TRBJ2-1; a weak D match, TRBD2 (5 bases). The length of the CDR3 is 13 residues. The V end lost 0 bases, the J end lost 8 bases, and 8 bases lay between the germline ends. From germline, CDR1 is LNHNV and CDR2 YYDKDF (reference sequence). The CDR3: CATSRDPGDEQFF. CDR3 nucleotide sequence: TGTGCCACCAGCAGAGACCCCGGGGATGAGCAGTTCTTC.

Ten or more counts support this clone. This chain uses TRBV7-9 with TRBJ1-1; D remains unclear. With 4 bases removed from V and 1 base from J, the gap between germline ends came to 16 bases. Germline V gives CDR1 SEHNR, CDR2 FQNEAQ (reference sequence). This CDR3 has 16 residues. CDR3 DNA: TGTGCCAGCAGCTGGTACGGCGGGAACGGGAACACTGAAGCTTTCTTT. This translates into CASSWYGGNGNTEAFF.

This sequence joins TRBV7-8 and TRBJ2-6, with 9 bases aligning to TRBD1. Unmatched junction bases numbered 9, after V lost 2 bases and J lost 1 base. Per the germline V gene, CDR1 is SGHVS and CDR2 is FQNEAQ. The CDR3 runs to 19 residues. The CDR3 sequence is CASSLPPGTGFSGANVLTF. The CDR3 coding sequence is TGTGCCAGCAGCTTACCTCCGGGGACAGGGTTTTCTGGGGCCAACGTCCTGACTTTC. Complete variable domain (other parts from reference TRBV7-8 and TRBJ2-6): GAGVSQSPRYKVAKRGQDVALRCDPISGHVSLFWYQQALGQGPEFLTYFQNEAQLDKSGLPSDRFFAERPEGSVSTLKIQRTQQEDSAVYLCASSLPPGTGFSGANVLTFGAGSRLTVL.

The CDR3 sequence: CASSESGYEQYF. For the CDR3, the DNA is TGTGCCAGCAGTGAATCAGGCTACGAGCAGTACTTC. The V and J genes are TRBV6-1 and TRBJ2-7; D uncertain. V dropped 2 bases and J dropped 3 bases, with 5 bases sitting between them. CDR3 length equals 12 residues. Germline V lookup: CDR1 MNHNS, CDR2 SASEGT.

This clone has only a few counts. The chain links TRBV27 to TRBJ2-7, with D possibly matching TRBD2 (6 bases). CDR3 size: 13 residues. The V end was cut by 5 bases, the J end by 3 bases, with 11 bases between. Looked up from germline, CDR1 is MNHEY and CDR2 is SMNVEV (reference sequence). The DNA of the CDR3 is TGTGCCAGCAGTACAACTAGCCGCTACGAGCAGTACTTC. It specifies CASSTTSRYEQYF.

The rearrangement links TRBV10-3 to TRBJ2-3; D ambiguous. V was pared by 3 bases and J by 7 bases, with 11 bases between. From germline, CDR1 is ENHRY and CDR2 SYGVKD. CDR3 size: 13 residues. The CDR3 loop reads CAISELPANTQYF. CDR3 DNA sequence: TGTGCCATCAGTGAACTCCCCGCAAATACGCAGTATTTT.

The chain is built from TRBV4-2 and TRBJ2-5; D possibly corresponds to TRBD1 (5 bases). Trimming removed 0 bases at V and 5 bases at J, with 13 bases between. The CDR3 totals 15 residues. Per germline, CDR1 LGHNA and CDR2 YNFKEQ. The CDR3 protein is CASSQDMGKGETQYF. As DNA, the CDR3 is TGTGCCAGCAGCCAAGATATGGGGAAGGGGGAGACCCAGTACTTC.